A single sample gave rise to the 22 T cell receptor beta chains below, sequenced in a study of OX40 agonist ivuxolimab in advanced cancers. TCRdb's table, derived via immunoSEQ multiplex PCR, lists solely in-frame clones and lacks some. The sample consists of tens of thousands of clones, about 81% of them appearing once. Sequencing was performed on CD4+ or CD8+ T cells sorted from blood, taken in a trial of the OX40 agonist ivuxolimab. These receptors all come from an adult with an advanced solid tumor such as melanoma, head and neck, liver or kidney cancer.

The chain joins TRBV10-3 to TRBJ2-3; a possible D gene is TRBD2 (5 bases). CDR3 size: 14 residues. With 7 bases removed from V and 2 bases from J, the gap between germline ends came to 13 bases. The germline CDR1 and CDR2 sequences are ENHRY and SYGVKD. CDR3 nucleotide sequence: TGTGCCATCAACGCGGGTGGAATCACAGATACGCAGTATTTT. Amino acids: CAINAGGITDTQYF.

This clone was seen once. This rearrangement joins TRBV11-3 to TRBJ2-1; 12 bases are a match to TRBD2. After removal of 5 bases from V and 6 bases from J, the junction contained 5 bases not matched to a gene. The CDR3 contains 15 residues. CDR1 is SGHNT, CDR2 YENEEA, per germline. CDR3: CASSRLAGVGNEQFF. The CDR3, as DNA: TGTGCCAGCAGCCGACTAGCGGGAGTGGGCAATGAGCAGTTCTTC.

This clone came up a few times. The chain has TRBV5-1 and TRBJ2-7; 8 bases agree with TRBD2. This CDR3 is 15 amino acids long. V lost 0 bases to trimming and J lost 2 bases; unmatched junction nucleotides: 4. CDR1 and CDR2 from the germline V gene are SGHRS and YFSETQ. CDR3 DNA: TGCGCCAGCAGCTTGGGAATAGCGGGGACCTACGAGCAGTACTTC. Translating it yields CASSLGIAGTYEQYF.

This sequence joins TRBV6-1 and TRBJ2-3, with D maybe TRBD1 (5 bases). Germline loops: CDR1 MNHNS, CDR2 SASEGT. Trimming left V 0 bases short and J 0 bases short, with 10 bases between. The CDR3 covers 16 residues. This CDR3 is CASSEAGWTSTDTQYF. The CDR3 nucleotides are TGTGCCAGCAGTGAAGCTGGTTGGACAAGCACAGATACGCAGTATTTT.

The V and J genes are TRBV5-4 and TRBJ2-1, with D perhaps matching TRBD2 (5 bases). From germline, CDR1 is SGHNT and CDR2 YYREEE (reference sequence). With 2 bases removed from V and 6 bases from J, the gap between germline ends came to 9 bases. The CDR3 length is 13 residues. The CDR3 region is CASSLSDSNEQFF. CDR3 coding DNA: TGTGCCAGCAGCTTATCGGACTCCAATGAGCAGTTCTTC.

The chain carries TRBV7-2 and TRBJ1-1; weak D call: TRBD1 (6 bases). The CDR3 sequence is 15 residues long. Trimming pared 1 base from V and 4 bases from J, leaving 13 bases between. Germline V gene lookup returns CDR1 SGHTA and CDR2 FQGNSA. Here the CDR3 reads CASSLGRLRGTEAFF. The CDR3 DNA reads TGTGCCAGCAGCTTAGGGAGACTCAGGGGCACTGAAGCTTTCTTT.

The chain joins TRBV5-6 to TRBJ1-4; a weak D match, TRBD1 (6 bases). The germline V gene encodes CDR1 SGHDT and CDR2 YYEEEE. The CDR3 consists of 15 residues. With 4 bases removed from V and 7 bases from J, the gap between germline ends came to 17 bases. As DNA, the CDR3 is TGTGCCAGCAGCCTAACAGGGACGGGAGGTGAAAAACTGTTTTTT. Translated: CASSLTGTGGEKLFF.

This chain uses TRBV2 with TRBJ2-1; 11 nucleotides agree with TRBD2. CDR3 length: 15 residues. After removal of 4 bases from V and 5 bases from J, the junction contained 4 bases not matched to a gene. Germline CDR1 reads SNHLY; CDR2 reads FYNNEI. In DNA, the CDR3 is TGTGCCAGCAGTGCGGAACTAGCGGGGGACAATGAGCAGTTCTTC. It translates to CASSAELAGDNEQFF.

The genes are TRBV7-2 and TRBJ2-7; 12 bases are shared with TRBD2. The CDR3 totals 13 residues. V shed 6 bases and J 7 bases; nucleotides not matched to a gene: 4. CDR1 is SGHTA and CDR2 is FQGNSA in the germline V gene. CDR3 sequence (DNA): TGTGCCAGCAGACCTGGGACTAGCGGGGAGCAGTACTTC. The encoded protein is CASRPGTSGEQYF.

The chain is built from TRBV19 and TRBJ2-3, with TRBD2 matching 9 bases. The V gene's germline CDR1 is LNHDA and CDR2 SQIVND (reference sequence). V was pared by 1 base and J by 5 bases, with 4 bases of the junction left unmatched. CDR3 size: 15 residues. The CDR3 protein is CASSIGGGAQDTQYF. In DNA form, the CDR3 reads TGTGCCAGTAGTATAGGCGGGGGGGCCCAAGATACGCAGTATTTT. Supplemented by reference TRBV19 and TRBJ2-3, the full variable domain reads DGGITQSPKYLFRKEGQNVTLSCEQNLNHDAMYWYRQDPGQGLRLIYYSQIVNDFQKGDIAEGYSVSREKKESFPLTVTSAQKNPTAFYLCASSIGGGAQDTQYFGPGTRLTVL.

The chain is built from TRBV19 and TRBJ2-7; D may correspond to TRBD1 or TRBD2 (5 bases each). Germline V CDR1 and CDR2: LNHDA, SQIVND (reference sequence). V was shortened by 10 bases and J by 2 bases, with 18 bases between the two germline ends. The CDR3 loop spans 14 amino acids. The DNA for the CDR3 is TGTGCCACCCGGGGCCCCTCCAGCGCCTACGAGCAGTACTTC. Residues: CATRGPSSAYEQYF.

This chain uses TRBV5-1 with TRBJ2-1; TRBD2 matches at 13 bases. Germline V lookup: CDR1 SGHRS, CDR2 YFSETQ. The CDR3 covers 16 residues. V shed 4 bases, J shed 8 bases, and the junction held 9 bases outside the gene matches. CDR3 residues: CASSPNPGTSGDEQFF. The CDR3 DNA is TGCGCCAGCAGCCCGAACCCCGGGACTAGCGGGGATGAGCAGTTCTTC.

The chain is built from TRBV5-1 and TRBJ2-1; 8 bases fit TRBD1. This CDR3 has 16 amino acids. CDR1 and CDR2 from the germline V gene are SGHRS and YFSETQ. Losses at the gene ends were 1 base for V and 6 bases for J; bases not matched to a gene: 9. The CDR3, as DNA: TGCGCCAGCAGCTTGCAACCGGGACAGGCTATCAATGAGCAGTTCTTC. Its translation is CASSLQPGQAINEQFF.

This sequence joins TRBV11-3 and TRBJ1-6; D unclear. Germline CDR1 and CDR2: SGHNT and YENEEA. The CDR3 extends over 17 amino acids. V was cut by 4 bases and J by 0 bases, with 13 bases left in between. The CDR3 loop is CASSSSTPSSYNSPLHF. CDR3 bases: TGTGCCAGCAGCTCGTCGACGCCGAGCTCCTATAATTCACCCCTCCACTTT.

J is TRBJ2-2 and V is TRBV5-1; 8 positions agree with TRBD1. CDR1 and CDR2 (germline): SGHRS, YFSETQ. The junction had 8 bases not matched to a gene; V was cut back by 3 bases and J by 7 bases. The CDR3 is made up of 15 amino acids. Written as DNA, the CDR3 is TGCGCCAGCAGCTCCTGGACAGGGCCATACGGGGAGCTGTTTTTT. This gives the protein CASSSWTGPYGELFF.

Here the CDR3 reads CSVDAGEGADTQYF. The CDR3 DNA reads TGCAGCGTTGATGCGGGAGAAGGGGCAGATACGCAGTATTTT. The chain combines TRBV29-1 with TRBJ2-3, with TRBD2 matching 7 bases. The CDR3 sequence is 14 residues long. CDR1 is SQVTM and CDR2 is ANQGSEA in the germline V gene. Trimming removed 3 bases from V and 4 bases from J; junction bases left unmatched: 7.

Only a few counts were recorded for this clone. The rearrangement links TRBV14 to TRBJ1-2, with TRBD1 identical over 8 bases. CDR3 size: 13 residues. Germline V gene data show CDR1 as SGHDN and CDR2 as FVKESK. V gave up 6 bases and J gave up 4 bases; unmatched junction bases: 4. The CDR3 nucleotides read TGTGCCAGCAGTGACAGGGGATCCTATGGCTACACCTTC. Translating it yields CASSDRGSYGYTF. Using reference TRBV14 and TRBJ1-2 for the parts outside the CDR3, the full variable domain is EAGVTQFPSHSVIEKGQTVTLRCDPISGHDNLYWYRRVMGKEIKFLLHFVKESKQDESGMPNNRFLAERTGGTYSTLKVQPAELEDSGVYFCASSDRGSYGYTFGSGTRLTVV.

As concerns this clone: This sample also contains other DNA sequences that code for the same CDR3. The chain employs TRBV4-3 and TRBJ1-5; D remains unclear. Trimming left V 0 bases short and J 1 base short, with 7 bases between. The CDR3 covers 15 residues. Germline V CDR1 and CDR2: LGHNA, YSLEER. This chain's CDR3 is CASSQEPQSNQPQHF. CDR3 DNA sequence: TGCGCCAGCAGCCAAGAGCCCCAGAGCAATCAGCCCCAGCATTTT.

This chain uses TRBV7-8 with TRBJ1-1; 7 bases align to TRBD1. CDR3 size: 11 residues. Germline assignment: CDR1 SGHVS and CDR2 FQNEAQ. V was clipped by 7 bases and J by 11 bases; unmatched bases: 7. The CDR3 spells CASTGGGRAFF. In DNA, the CDR3 is TGTGCCAGCACCGGAGGGGGCAGGGCTTTCTTT.

This chain joins TRBV4-2 and TRBJ2-7, with D perhaps matching TRBD2 (6 bases). Germline CDR1 is LGHNA and CDR2 is YNFKEQ. V dropped 3 bases and J dropped 2 bases, with 14 bases sitting between them. This CDR3 is 15 amino acids long. The CDR3 sequence: CASSHGGVDTYEQYF. In DNA, the CDR3 is TGTGCCAGCAGCCACGGGGGAGTTGATACCTACGAGCAGTACTTC.

The J gene is TRBJ1-2, the V gene TRBV5-5; weak D call: TRBD1 (6 bases). V was pared by 0 bases and J by 8 bases, with 14 bases between. Germline values: CDR1 SGHKS, CDR2 YYEKEE (reference sequence). The CDR3 is 14 amino acids. CDR3 sequence reads: CASSLDRDYWGYTF. In DNA, the CDR3 is TGTGCCAGCAGCTTGGACAGGGATTATTGGGGCTACACCTTC.

This clone was observed a handful of times. The CDR3 is CASSPGQGTTANYGYTF. CDR3 nucleotide sequence: TGTGCCAGCAGTCCGGGACAGGGAACAACAGCTAACTATGGCTACACCTTC. The rearrangement links TRBV27 to TRBJ1-2; 9 nucleotides agree with TRBD1. This CDR3 contains 17 residues. V lost 5 bases, J lost 0 bases, and 10 bases stayed unmatched. Germline V gene data show CDR1 as MNHEY and CDR2 as SMNVEV (reference sequence).